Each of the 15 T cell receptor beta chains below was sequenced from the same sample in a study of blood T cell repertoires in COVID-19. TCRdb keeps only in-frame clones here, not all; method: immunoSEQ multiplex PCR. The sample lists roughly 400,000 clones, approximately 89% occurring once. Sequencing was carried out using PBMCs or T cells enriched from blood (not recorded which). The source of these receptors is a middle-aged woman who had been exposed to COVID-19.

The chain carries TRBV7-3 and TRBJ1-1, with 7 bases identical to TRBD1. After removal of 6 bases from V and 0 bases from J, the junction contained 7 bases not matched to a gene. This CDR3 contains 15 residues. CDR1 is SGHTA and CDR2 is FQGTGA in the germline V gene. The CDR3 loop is CASRTGTAMNTEAFF. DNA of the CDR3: TGTGCCAGCAGAACCGGGACAGCCATGAACACTGAAGCTTTCTTT.

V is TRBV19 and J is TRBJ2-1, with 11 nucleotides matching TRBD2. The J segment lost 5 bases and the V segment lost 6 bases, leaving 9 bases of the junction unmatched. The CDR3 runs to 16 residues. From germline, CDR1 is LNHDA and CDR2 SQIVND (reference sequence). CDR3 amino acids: CASSNPGTSGHNEQFF. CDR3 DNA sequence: TGTGCCAGTAGCAACCCTGGGACTAGCGGACACAATGAGCAGTTCTTC. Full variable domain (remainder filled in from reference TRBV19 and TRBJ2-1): DGGITQSPKYLFRKEGQNVTLSCEQNLNHDAMYWYRQDPGQGLRLIYYSQIVNDFQKGDIAEGYSVSREKKESFPLTVTSAQKNPTAFYLCASSNPGTSGHNEQFFGPGTRLTVL.

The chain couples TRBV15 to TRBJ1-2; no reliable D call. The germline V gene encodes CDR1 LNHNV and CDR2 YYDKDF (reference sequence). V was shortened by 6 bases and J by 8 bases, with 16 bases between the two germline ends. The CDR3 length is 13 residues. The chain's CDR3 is CATRVGVLEGYTF. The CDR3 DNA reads TGTGCCACCAGGGTCGGGGTCCTCGAGGGCTACACCTTC.

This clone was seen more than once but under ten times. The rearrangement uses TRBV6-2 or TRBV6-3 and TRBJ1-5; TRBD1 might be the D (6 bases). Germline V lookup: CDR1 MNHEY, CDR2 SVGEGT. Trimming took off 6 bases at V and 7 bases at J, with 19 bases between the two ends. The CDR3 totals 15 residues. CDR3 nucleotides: TGTGCCAGCAGCCACATGGGCGGGGGCCAGCAGCCCCAGCATTTT. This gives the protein CASSHMGGGQQPQHF.

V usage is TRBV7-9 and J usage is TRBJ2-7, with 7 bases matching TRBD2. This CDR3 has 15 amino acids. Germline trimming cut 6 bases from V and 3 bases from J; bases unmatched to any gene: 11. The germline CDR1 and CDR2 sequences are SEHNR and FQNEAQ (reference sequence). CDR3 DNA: TGTGCCAGCAGAAAGGCAGGGACTACCCACTACGAGCAGTACTTC. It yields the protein CASRKAGTTHYEQYF. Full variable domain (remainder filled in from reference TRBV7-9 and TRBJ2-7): DTGVSQNPRHKITKRGQNVTFRCDPISEHNRLYWYRQTLGQGPEFLTYFQNEAQLEKSRLLSDRFSAERPKGSFSTLEIQRTEQGDSAMYLCASRKAGTTHYEQYFGPGTRLTVT.

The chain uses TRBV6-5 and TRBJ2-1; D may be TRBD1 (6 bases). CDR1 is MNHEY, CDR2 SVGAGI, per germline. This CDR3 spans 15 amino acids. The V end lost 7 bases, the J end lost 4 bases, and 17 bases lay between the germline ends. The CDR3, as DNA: TGTGCCAGCACCAAAGACAGGTTCTCTTACAATGAGCAGTTCTTC. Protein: CASTKDRFSYNEQFF.

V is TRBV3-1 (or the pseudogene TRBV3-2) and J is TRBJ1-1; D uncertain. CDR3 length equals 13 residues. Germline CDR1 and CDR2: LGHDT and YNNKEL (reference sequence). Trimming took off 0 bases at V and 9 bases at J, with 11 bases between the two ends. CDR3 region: CASSQDRGSKAFF. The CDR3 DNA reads TGTGCCAGCAGCCAAGATCGAGGGTCTAAAGCTTTCTTT.

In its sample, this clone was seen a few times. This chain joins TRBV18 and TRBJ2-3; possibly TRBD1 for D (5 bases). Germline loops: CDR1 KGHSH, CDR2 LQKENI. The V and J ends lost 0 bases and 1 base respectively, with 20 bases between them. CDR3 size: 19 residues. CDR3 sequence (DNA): TGTGCCAGCTCACCACCATTTAGGCTCAGGGAACGACGCACAGATACGCAGTATTTT. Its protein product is CASSPPFRLRERRTDTQYF.

CDR3 nucleotides: TGCGCCAGCAGCTTGCAGTTAACTAACTATGGCTACACCTTC. Its protein is CASSLQLTNYGYTF. The chain carries TRBV5-1 and TRBJ1-2; D remains ambiguous. There are 14 residues in the CDR3. V lost 1 base to trimming and J lost 0 bases, with 7 bases between them. CDR1 is SGHRS, CDR2 YFSETQ, per germline.

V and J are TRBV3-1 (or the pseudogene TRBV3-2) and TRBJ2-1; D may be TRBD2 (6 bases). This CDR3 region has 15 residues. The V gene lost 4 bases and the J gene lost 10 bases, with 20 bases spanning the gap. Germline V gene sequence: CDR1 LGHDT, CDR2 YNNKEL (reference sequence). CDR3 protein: CASSPSGLEKREQFF. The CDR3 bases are TGTGCCAGCAGCCCGTCGGGACTCGAGAAGCGGGAGCAGTTCTTC.

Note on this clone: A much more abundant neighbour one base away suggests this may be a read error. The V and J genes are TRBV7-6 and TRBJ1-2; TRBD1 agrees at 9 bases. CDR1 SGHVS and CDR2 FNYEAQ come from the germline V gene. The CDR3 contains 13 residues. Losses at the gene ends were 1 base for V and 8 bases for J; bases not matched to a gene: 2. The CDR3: CASSLDRGRGYTF. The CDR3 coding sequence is TGTGCCAGCAGCTTAGACAGGGGGCGCGGCTACACCTTC. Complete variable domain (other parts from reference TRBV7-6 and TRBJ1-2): GAGVSQSPRYKVTKRGQDVALRCDPISGHVSLYWYRQALGQGPEFLTYFNYEAQQDKSGLPNDRFSAERPEGSISTLTIQRTEQRDSAMYRCASSLDRGRGYTFGSGTRLTVV.

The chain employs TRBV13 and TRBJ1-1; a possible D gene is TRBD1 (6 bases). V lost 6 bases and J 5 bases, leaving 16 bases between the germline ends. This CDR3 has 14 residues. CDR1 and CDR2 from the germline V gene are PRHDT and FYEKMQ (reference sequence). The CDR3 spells CASRQTGFGTEAFF. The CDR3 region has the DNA TGTGCCAGCAGGCAGACAGGCTTTGGGACTGAAGCTTTCTTT.

The CDR3 DNA is TGTGCCAGCAGCCACTTCCCCACGTTCTTC. Amino acid sequence: CASSHFPTFF. V is TRBV12-3 or TRBV12-4 and J is TRBJ2-1, with unresolved D. V was trimmed by 6 bases and J by 15 bases, leaving 12 bases between them. The CDR3 totals 10 residues.

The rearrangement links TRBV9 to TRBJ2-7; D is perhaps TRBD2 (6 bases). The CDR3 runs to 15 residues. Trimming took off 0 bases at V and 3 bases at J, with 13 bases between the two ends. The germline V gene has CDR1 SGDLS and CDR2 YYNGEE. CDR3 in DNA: TGTGCCAGCAGCGTAGAGGAGGGTCCTCTCTACGAGCAGTACTTC. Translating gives CASSVEEGPLYEQYF.

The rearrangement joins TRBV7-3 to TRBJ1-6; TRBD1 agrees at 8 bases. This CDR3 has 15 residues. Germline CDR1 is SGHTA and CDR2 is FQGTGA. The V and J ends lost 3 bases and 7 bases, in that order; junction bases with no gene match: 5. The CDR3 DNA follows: TGTGCCAGCAGCTTGAGGGACAGGCTAAATTCACCCCTCCACTTT. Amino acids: CASSLRDRLNSPLHF.